This TCR beta chain was sequenced for a study of Graves' ophthalmopathy and Graves' hyperthyroidism. About the research overall: Before any treatment was given, at initial diagnosis, peripheral blood was collected.

On this clonotype: Its matching antigen is unknown.

Among the exclusions were patients with other autoimmune diseases, uncontrolled infections, pregnancy or lactation. Study findings and constraints: The authors also found most expanded thyroid clonotypes above 0.001 frequency in blood. The study's model predicted ophthalmopathy progression at about 64% sensitivity and about 72% specificity.

TCR beta CDR3 amplification used RNA transcripts. Following a first-round RT-PCR that used HTBI primers, a second-round multiplex PCR was carried out. TCRdb recomputed calls from the multiplex PCR reads with MiXCR, one row per CDR3 protein. The sample includes roughly 51,000 distinct CDR3 sequences, 50% of them seen just once. With V trimmed by 4 bases and J by 2 bases, 17 bases remained unmatched. The CDR3 runs to 21 residues. Germline assignment: CDR1 DFQATT and CDR2 SNEGSKA (reference sequence). Sequences were obtained from peripheral blood. The chain uses TRBV20-1 and TRBJ2-2; TRBD2 aligns across 15 bases. The sequence was obtained from an adult man with Graves' ophthalmopathy. CDR3 in amino acids: CSAKPILGLAGGLVNTGELFF. The CDR3 DNA reads TGCAGTGCTAAACCTATATTAGGACTAGCGGGAGGGCTCGTCAACACCGGGGAGCTGTTTTTT.